This TCR beta chain was observed in a study of CD8 T cells in Susac syndrome. CD8+ and CD4+ T cells from blood underwent TCR beta sequencing. Age- and sex-matched healthy donors served as the control group. TEMRA cells were FACS-enriched and CD8+ and CD4+ T cells negatively isolated. V lost 5 bases and J lost 0, with 10 bases in between. The CDR3 spans 15 residues. CDR1 is SGHVS, CDR2 FNYEAQ, per germline. Random hexamers served to reverse transcribe roughly 0.45 to 1 ug RNA. TCRdb re-derived calls from the immunoSEQ multiplex PCR reads in MiXCR, one entry per CDR3 protein. The repertoire holds just under 150,000 distinct CDR3 sequences, roughly 95% seen once, with more than 0.065% in the top ten.

This TCR was recovered from a human donor in good health. The J gene is TRBJ1-4, the V gene TRBV7-6, with D hard to call. The sample taken for sequencing was CD4+ T cells from PBMCs. In DNA, the CDR3 is TGTGCCAGCAGCACATCCCCTGCAACTAATGAAAAACTGTTTTTT. This translates into CASSTSPATNEKLFF.